The 20 T cell receptor beta chains below come from one sample, sequenced in a study of beta chain features in type 1 diabetes. For these receptors, no antigen is known. What was sequenced were expressed TCRB transcripts, since all of the isolated RNA had been reverse transcribed. The table came from immunoSEQ multiplex PCR; TCRdb's copy has only in-frame clones and leaves some out. The profile shows roughly 240,000 clones, less than 30% of them singletons. Findings and caveats of the study: Within each of all four CD4+ subsets, Type 1 diabetes patients had TCRB CDR3s that were moderately but significantly shorter.

What was sequenced was naive CD4+ T cells from blood. Receptor source: a woman under 40 with type 1 diabetes.

CDR3 in DNA: TGTGCCAGCAGCCAAGACAGGGGTTATGGCTACACCTTC. This translates into CASSQDRGYGYTF. The V gene is TRBV28, the J gene TRBJ1-2; 8 bases match TRBD1. The CDR3 has 13 residues. With 6 bases clipped from V and 5 bases from J, the junction kept 5 bases outside the gene matches. Germline loops: CDR1 MDHEN, CDR2 SYDVKM.

Only a few counts were recorded for this clone. The chain uses TRBV18 and TRBJ2-7; D remains unclear. V lost 8 bases and J 0 bases, leaving 11 bases between the germline ends. The CDR3 runs 13 residues. Germline V gene data show CDR1 as KGHSH and CDR2 as LQKENI. The CDR3 region is CASAAQDSYEQYF. CDR3 DNA: TGTGCCAGCGCAGCCCAGGACTCCTACGAGCAGTACTTC.

Written as DNA, the CDR3 is TGTGCCAGCAGTGATCCGGGACTGATCTACGAGCAGTACTTC. Its translation is CASSDPGLIYEQYF. The gene calls are TRBV25-1 and TRBJ2-7; TRBD2 might be the D (6 bases). CDR1 and CDR2 from the germline V gene are MGHDK and SYGVNS. CDR3 length: 14 amino acids. V shed 3 bases and J shed 3 bases, with 12 bases lying between them.

V usage is TRBV7-2 and J usage is TRBJ2-5; tentative D call: TRBD2 (7 bases). Trimming left V 4 bases short and J 4 bases short, with 16 bases between. The CDR3 spans 15 residues. CDR1 is SGHTA and CDR2 is FQGNSA in the germline V gene. The CDR3 coding sequence is TGTGCCAGCAGCTCACGCACAGGGAGGGGAGAGACCCAGTACTTC. This gives the protein CASSSRTGRGETQYF.

This clone turned up a few times. The chain combines TRBV19 with TRBJ2-7; the match to TRBD2 covers 9 bases. Germline V gene data show CDR1 as LNHDA and CDR2 as SQIVND (reference sequence). With V trimmed by 1 base and J by 2 bases, 9 bases remained unmatched. This CDR3 is built from 17 residues. CDR3 protein: CASSIGRLAERTYEQYF. The CDR3 nucleotides are TGTGCCAGTAGTATAGGACGACTAGCGGAACGAACCTACGAGCAGTACTTC.

This clone was seen more than once but under ten times. The V gene is TRBV28, the J gene TRBJ1-2; D gene uncertain. The CDR3 consists of 15 residues. The V end lost 7 bases, the J end lost 1 base, and 16 bases lay between the germline ends. The germline V gene has CDR1 MDHEN and CDR2 SYDVKM. DNA for the CDR3: TGTGCCAGCACCCTTGAGCGGGGTAATAACTATGGCTACACCTTC. Its protein product is CASTLERGNNYGYTF.

V usage is TRBV2 and J usage is TRBJ2-4; D is possibly TRBD2 (5 bases). The CDR3 extends over 16 amino acids. The germline gives CDR1 SNHLY, CDR2 FYNNEI. The germline V and J ends were trimmed by 5 bases and 1 base, with 15 bases remaining between them. The CDR3 DNA sequence: TGTGCCAGCAGTATGCGGCTAGGGAGCGCCAAAAACATTCAGTACTTC. This encodes CASSMRLGSAKNIQYF.

The CDR3 reads CGVETQYF. The CDR3 nucleotides read TGTGGAGTGGAGACCCAGTACTTC. The chain uses TRBV7-9 and TRBJ2-5; D is unresolved. There are 8 residues in the CDR3. Germline assignment: CDR1 SEHNR and CDR2 FQNEAQ (reference sequence).

This clone has a handful of counts. The rearrangement links TRBV30 to TRBJ1-4; weak D call: TRBD1 (5 bases). Germline V gene sequence: CDR1 GTSNPN, CDR2 SVGIG (reference sequence). V was pared by 4 bases and J by 10 bases, with 19 bases between. The CDR3 is 14 residues long. The CDR3 coding sequence is TGTGCCTGGACCCCGGGACTTGACGGAGGAAAACTGTTTTTT. Its protein is CAWTPGLDGGKLFF. The full variable domain, its missing parts supplied by reference TRBV30 and TRBJ1-4, is SQTIHQWPATLVQPVGSPLSLECTVEGTSNPNLYWYRQAAGRGLQLLFYSVGIGQISSEVPQNLSASRPQDRQFILSSKKLLLSDSGFYLCAWTPGLDGGKLFFGSGTQLSVL.

The V call is TRBV7-9, the J call TRBJ1-1, with a possible D match to TRBD1 (6 bases). V lost 1 base and J lost 4, with 13 bases in between. CDR1 SEHNR and CDR2 FQNEAQ come from the germline V gene (reference sequence). The CDR3 runs 15 residues. The CDR3 DNA follows: TGTGCCAGCAGCTTAGTTTCCTCAGGGGCCACTGAAGCTTTCTTT. Protein: CASSLVSSGATEAFF. Full variable domain (remainder filled in from reference TRBV7-9 and TRBJ1-1): DTGVSQNPRHKITKRGQNVTFRCDPISEHNRLYWYRQTLGQGPEFLTYFQNEAQLEKSRLLSDRFSAERPKGSFSTLEIQRTEQGDSAMYLCASSLVSSGATEAFFGQGTRLTVV.

This chain's CDR3 is CASSVPAGSNEQFF. The CDR3 DNA sequence: TGCGCCAGCAGCGTCCCGGCGGGAAGCAATGAGCAGTTCTTC. The chain couples TRBV5-1 to TRBJ2-1, with a possible D match to TRBD2 (6 bases). V shed 4 bases and J shed 6 bases, with 14 bases lying between them. Germline CDR1 and CDR2: SGHRS and YFSETQ. The CDR3 runs 14 residues.

The genes are TRBV18 and TRBJ1-5, with D possibly TRBD1 on 6 matching bases. CDR1 KGHSH and CDR2 LQKENI come from the germline V gene. The CDR3 runs 13 residues. V shed 3 bases and J shed 5 bases, with 8 bases lying between them. CDR3 in DNA: TGTGCCAGCTCACCCCGGACAGATCAGCCCCAGCATTTT. Translated: CASSPRTDQPQHF.

V gene TRBV30 combines with J gene TRBJ1-2; 8 bases match TRBD1. CDR1 and CDR2 from the germline V gene are GTSNPN and SVGIG (reference sequence). Unmatched junction bases numbered 8, after V lost 4 bases and J lost 7 bases. The CDR3 runs to 13 residues. DNA for the CDR3: TGTGCCTGGACCGTGGACAGGGTTGGTGGCTACACCTTC. It yields the protein CAWTVDRVGGYTF.

The rearrangement links TRBV29-1 to TRBJ2-7; weak D call: TRBD2 (5 bases). Germline loops: CDR1 SQVTM, CDR2 ANQGSEA. V was shortened by 4 bases and J by 5 bases, with 18 bases between the two germline ends. The CDR3 has 14 residues. The CDR3: CSVADYGRVNEQYF. DNA of the CDR3: TGCAGCGTTGCTGACTACGGTAGGGTCAACGAGCAGTACTTC.

The chain uses TRBV5-6 and TRBJ1-5; D not certain. Deletions cut 0 bases from V and 7 bases from J, with 20 bases between. The CDR3 extends over 17 amino acids. Germline V gene data show CDR1 as SGHDT and CDR2 as YYEEEE. CDR3 nucleotides: TGTGCCAGCAGCTTGGGAGGAGGGAGCCTTAGATGGCAGCCCCAGCATTTT. It encodes CASSLGGGSLRWQPQHF.

This clone has more than one count but fewer than ten. CDR3 bases: TGTGCCAGCAGTGAAATCAGCGCCTACGAGCAGTACTTC. Its translation is CASSEISAYEQYF. J is TRBJ2-7 and V is TRBV25-1, with D unresolved. Per the germline V gene, CDR1 is MGHDK and CDR2 is SYGVNS. The CDR3 runs 13 residues. The germline V and J ends were trimmed by 2 bases and 2 bases, with 7 bases remaining between them.

The chain employs TRBV12-5 and TRBJ2-3; 12 bases align to TRBD1. Losses at the gene ends were 6 bases for V and 3 bases for J; bases not matched to a gene: 4. The germline V gene encodes CDR1 LGHNT and CDR2 FRNRAP. CDR3 length: 15 amino acids. The CDR3 reads CASGPGQGATDTQYF. The DNA of the CDR3 is TGTGCTAGTGGACCGGGACAGGGGGCAACAGATACGCAGTATTTT.

V usage is TRBV14 and J usage is TRBJ2-5; D not resolved. This CDR3 is 13 amino acids long. CDR1 SGHDN and CDR2 FVKESK come from the germline V gene. Trimming removed 4 bases from V and 2 bases from J, with 8 bases in between. CDR3 sequence: CASSPYLQETQYF. CDR3 coding DNA: TGTGCCAGCAGCCCCTATCTACAAGAGACCCAGTACTTC.

This rearrangement joins TRBV7-3 to TRBJ2-7; 7 bases agree with TRBD2. J was trimmed by 6 bases and V by 0 bases; bases with no gene match: 2. This CDR3 is 13 amino acids long. Germline CDR1 SGHTA, CDR2 FQGTGA. The CDR3 loop is CASSLTGGGEQYF. The DNA of the CDR3 is TGTGCCAGCAGCTTAACAGGCGGGGGCGAGCAGTACTTC.

J is TRBJ2-3 and V is TRBV19, with 7 bases identical to TRBD2. The CDR3 has 15 amino acids. The germline gives CDR1 LNHDA, CDR2 SQIVND (reference sequence). V was pared by 3 bases and J by 5 bases, with 8 bases of the junction left unmatched. The CDR3 loop reads CASSMGGRKRDTQYF. For the CDR3, the DNA is TGTGCCAGTAGTATGGGCGGGAGAAAGAGAGATACGCAGTATTTT.